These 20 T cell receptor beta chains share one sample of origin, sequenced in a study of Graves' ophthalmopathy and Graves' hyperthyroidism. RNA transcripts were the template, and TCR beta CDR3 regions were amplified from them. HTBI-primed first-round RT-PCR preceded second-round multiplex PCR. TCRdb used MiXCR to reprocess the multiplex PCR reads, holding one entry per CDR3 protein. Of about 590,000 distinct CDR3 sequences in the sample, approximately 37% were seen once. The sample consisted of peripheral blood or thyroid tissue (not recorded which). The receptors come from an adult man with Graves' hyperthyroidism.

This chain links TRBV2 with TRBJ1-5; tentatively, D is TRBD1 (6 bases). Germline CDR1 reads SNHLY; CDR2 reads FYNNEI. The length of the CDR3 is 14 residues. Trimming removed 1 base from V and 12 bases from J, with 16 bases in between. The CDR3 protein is CASSEEAGVTLQHF. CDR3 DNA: TGTGCCAGCAGTGAAGAGGCAGGGGTCACGCTCCAGCATTTT.

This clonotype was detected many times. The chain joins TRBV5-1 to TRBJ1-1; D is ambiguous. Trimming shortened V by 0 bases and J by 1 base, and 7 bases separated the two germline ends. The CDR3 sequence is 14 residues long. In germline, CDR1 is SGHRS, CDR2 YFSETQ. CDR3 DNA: TGCGCCAGCAGCTTGGGGTGGTCGAACACTGAAGCTTTCTTT. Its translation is CASSLGWSNTEAFF.

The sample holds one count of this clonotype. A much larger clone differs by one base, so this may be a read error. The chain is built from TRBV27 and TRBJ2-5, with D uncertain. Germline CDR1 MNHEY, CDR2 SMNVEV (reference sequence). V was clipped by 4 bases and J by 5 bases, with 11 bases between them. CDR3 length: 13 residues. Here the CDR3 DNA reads TGTGCCAGCAGTTCCCGACTTTTGGAGACCCAGTACTTC. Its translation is CASSSRLLETQYF.

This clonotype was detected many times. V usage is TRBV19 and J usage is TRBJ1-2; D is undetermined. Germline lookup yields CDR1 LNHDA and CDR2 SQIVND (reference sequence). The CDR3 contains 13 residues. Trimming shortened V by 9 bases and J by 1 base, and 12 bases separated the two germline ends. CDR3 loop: CASAEFFNYGYTF. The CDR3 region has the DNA TGTGCCAGCGCAGAGTTTTTTAACTATGGCTACACCTTC.

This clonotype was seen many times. The CDR3 nucleotides read TGTGCCAGCGCTAGGGTGGACAGGGACAATTCACCCCTCCACTTT. Its translation is CASARVDRDNSPLHF. The chain is built from TRBV6-6 and TRBJ1-6, with 8 positions matching TRBD1. The V gene's germline CDR1 is MNHNY and CDR2 SVGAGI (reference sequence). The CDR3 extends over 15 amino acids. Germline trimming cut 8 bases from V and 7 bases from J; bases unmatched to any gene: 10.

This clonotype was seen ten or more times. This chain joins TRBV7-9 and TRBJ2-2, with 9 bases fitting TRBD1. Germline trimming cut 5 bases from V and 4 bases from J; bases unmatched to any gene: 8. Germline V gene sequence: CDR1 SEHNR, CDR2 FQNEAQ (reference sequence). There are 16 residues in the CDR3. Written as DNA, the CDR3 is TGTGCCAGCAGCCCGCCGGGACAGGGTATCACCGGGGAGCTGTTTTTT. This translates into CASSPPGQGITGELFF.

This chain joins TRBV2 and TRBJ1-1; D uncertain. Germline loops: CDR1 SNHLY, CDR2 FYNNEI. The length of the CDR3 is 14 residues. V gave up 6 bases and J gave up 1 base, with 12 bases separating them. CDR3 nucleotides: TGTGCCAGCAGCAAAGTCCGGCAGAACACTGAAGCTTTCTTT. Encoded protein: CASSKVRQNTEAFF.

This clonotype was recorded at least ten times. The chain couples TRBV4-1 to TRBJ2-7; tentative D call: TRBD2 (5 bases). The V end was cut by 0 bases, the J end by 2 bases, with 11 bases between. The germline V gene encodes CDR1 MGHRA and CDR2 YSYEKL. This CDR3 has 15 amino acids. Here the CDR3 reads CASSQERLAPYEQYF. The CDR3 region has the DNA TGCGCCAGCAGCCAAGAACGGCTAGCTCCCTACGAGCAGTACTTC.

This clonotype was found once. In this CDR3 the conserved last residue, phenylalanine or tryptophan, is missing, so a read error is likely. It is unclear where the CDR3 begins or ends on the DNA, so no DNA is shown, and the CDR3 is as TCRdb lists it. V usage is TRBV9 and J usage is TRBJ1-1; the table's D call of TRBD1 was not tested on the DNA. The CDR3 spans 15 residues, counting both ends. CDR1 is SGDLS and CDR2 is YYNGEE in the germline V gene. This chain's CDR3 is CASSPRDNMNTEADS.

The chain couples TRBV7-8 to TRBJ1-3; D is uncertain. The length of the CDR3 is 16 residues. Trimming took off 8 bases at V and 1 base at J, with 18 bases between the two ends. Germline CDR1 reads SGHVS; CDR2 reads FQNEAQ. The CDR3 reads CASSTAVGLSGNTIYF. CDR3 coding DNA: TGTGCCAGCTCCACGGCAGTCGGGTTATCTGGAAACACCATATATTTT.

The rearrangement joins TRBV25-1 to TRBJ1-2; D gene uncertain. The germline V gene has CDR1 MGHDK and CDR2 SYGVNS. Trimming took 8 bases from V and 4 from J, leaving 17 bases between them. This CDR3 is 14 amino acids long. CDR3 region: CASSPPEPGYGYTF. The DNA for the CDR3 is TGTGCCAGCTCACCACCGGAGCCGGGCTATGGCTACACCTTC.

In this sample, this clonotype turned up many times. The CDR3 reads CASSLLTGANVLTF. For the CDR3, the DNA is TGCGCCAGCAGCTTACTAACTGGGGCCAACGTCCTGACTTTC. This chain uses TRBV5-1 with TRBJ2-6; unclear D gene. Trimming removed 2 bases at V and 2 bases at J, with 5 bases between. CDR3 size: 14 residues. CDR1 and CDR2 from the germline V gene are SGHRS and YFSETQ. The full variable domain, rest sourced from reference TRBV5-1 and TRBJ2-6, is KAGVTQTPRYLIKTRGQQVTLSCSPISGHRSVSWYQQTPGQGLQFLFEYFSETQRNKGNFPGRFSGRQFSNSRSEMNVSTLELGDSALYLCASSLLTGANVLTFGAGSRLTVL.

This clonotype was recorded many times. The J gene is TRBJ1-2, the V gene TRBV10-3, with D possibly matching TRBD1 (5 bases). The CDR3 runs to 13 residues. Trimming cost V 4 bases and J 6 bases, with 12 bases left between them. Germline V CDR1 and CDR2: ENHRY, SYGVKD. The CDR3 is CAISGGETHGYTF. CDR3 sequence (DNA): TGTGCCATCAGTGGGGGCGAGACCCATGGCTACACCTTC.

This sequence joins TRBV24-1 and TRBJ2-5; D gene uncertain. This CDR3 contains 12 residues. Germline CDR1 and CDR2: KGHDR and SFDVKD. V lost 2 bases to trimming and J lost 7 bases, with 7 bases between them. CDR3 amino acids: CATSDSGGTQYF. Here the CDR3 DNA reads TGTGCCACCAGTGATTCCGGTGGGACCCAGTACTTC.

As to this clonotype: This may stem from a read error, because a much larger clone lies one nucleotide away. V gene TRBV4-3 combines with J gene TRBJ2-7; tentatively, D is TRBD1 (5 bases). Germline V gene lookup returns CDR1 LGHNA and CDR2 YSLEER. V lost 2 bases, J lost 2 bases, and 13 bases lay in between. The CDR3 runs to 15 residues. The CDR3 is CASSQTAGQTYEQYF. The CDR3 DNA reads TGCGCCAGCAGCCAAACGGCAGGGCAGACCTACGAGCAGTACTTC.

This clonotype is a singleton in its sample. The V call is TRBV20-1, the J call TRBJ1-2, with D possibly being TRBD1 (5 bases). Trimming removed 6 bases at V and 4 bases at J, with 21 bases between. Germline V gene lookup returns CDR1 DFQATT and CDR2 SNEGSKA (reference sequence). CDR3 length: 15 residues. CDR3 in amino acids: CSAPDGAESFYGYTF. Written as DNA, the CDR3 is TGCAGTGCACCGGACGGGGCAGAGTCCTTCTATGGCTACACCTTC.

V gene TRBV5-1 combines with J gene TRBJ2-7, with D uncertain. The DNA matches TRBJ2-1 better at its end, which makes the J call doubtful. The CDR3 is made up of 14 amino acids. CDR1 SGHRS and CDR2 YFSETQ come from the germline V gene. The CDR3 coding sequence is TGCGCCAGCAGCTTTGAGAGATCCTACAATGAGCAGTTCTTC. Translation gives CASSFERSYNEQFF.

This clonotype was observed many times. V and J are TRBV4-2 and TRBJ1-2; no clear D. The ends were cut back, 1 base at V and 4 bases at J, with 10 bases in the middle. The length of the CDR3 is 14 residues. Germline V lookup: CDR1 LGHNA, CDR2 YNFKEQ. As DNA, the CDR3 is TGTGCCAGCAGCCAAGTTCCGGAAGTCTATGGCTACACCTTC. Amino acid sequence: CASSQVPEVYGYTF.

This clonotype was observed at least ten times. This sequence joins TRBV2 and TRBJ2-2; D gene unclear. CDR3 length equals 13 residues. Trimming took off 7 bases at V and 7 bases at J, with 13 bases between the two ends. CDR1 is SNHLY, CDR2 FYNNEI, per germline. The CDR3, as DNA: TGTGCCAGCACTGCAGGTCAGCTCGGGGAGCTGTTTTTT. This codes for CASTAGQLGELFF.

In nucleotides, the CDR3 is TGTGCCAGCAGCAACAGGGGAAATGGCTACACCTTC. It is translated as CASSNRGNGYTF. The J gene is TRBJ1-2, the V gene TRBV6-1; 7 nucleotides match TRBD1. The CDR3 contains 12 residues. The germline V gene encodes CDR1 MNHNS and CDR2 SASEGT. The V gene end was trimmed by 6 bases and the J gene end by 6 bases; junction bases not matched to a gene: 4.